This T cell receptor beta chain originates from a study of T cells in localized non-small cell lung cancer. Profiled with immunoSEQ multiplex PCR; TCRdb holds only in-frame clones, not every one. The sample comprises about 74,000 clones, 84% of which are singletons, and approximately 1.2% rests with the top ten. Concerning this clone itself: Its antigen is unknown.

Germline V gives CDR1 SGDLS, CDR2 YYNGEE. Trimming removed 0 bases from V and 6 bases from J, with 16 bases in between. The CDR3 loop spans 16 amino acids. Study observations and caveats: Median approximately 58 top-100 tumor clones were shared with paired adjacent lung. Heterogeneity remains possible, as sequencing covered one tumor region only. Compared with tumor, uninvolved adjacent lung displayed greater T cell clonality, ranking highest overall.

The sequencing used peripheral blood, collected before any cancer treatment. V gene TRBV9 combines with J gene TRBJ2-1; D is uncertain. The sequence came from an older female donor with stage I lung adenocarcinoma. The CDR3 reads CASSVGVGLGFNEQFF. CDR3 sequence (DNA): TGTGCCAGCAGCGTAGGTGTGGGCCTGGGTTTCAATGAGCAGTTCTTC.